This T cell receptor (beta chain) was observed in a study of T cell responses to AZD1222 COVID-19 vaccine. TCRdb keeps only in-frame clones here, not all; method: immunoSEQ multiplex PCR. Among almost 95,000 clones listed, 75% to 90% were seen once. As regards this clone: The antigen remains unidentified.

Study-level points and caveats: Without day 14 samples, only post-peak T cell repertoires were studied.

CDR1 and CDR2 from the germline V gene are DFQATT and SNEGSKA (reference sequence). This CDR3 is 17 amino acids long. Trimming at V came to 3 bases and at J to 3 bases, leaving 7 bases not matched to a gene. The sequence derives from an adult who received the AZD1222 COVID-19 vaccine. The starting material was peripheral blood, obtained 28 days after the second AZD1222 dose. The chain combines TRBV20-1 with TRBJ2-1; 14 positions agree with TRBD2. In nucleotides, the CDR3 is TGCAGTGCTAGTCCCGAAGGGACTAGCGGGAGCTACAATGAGCAGTTCTTC. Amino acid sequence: CSASPEGTSGSYNEQFF.